A selection of T cell receptor beta chains follows, all from one sample in a study of shared clonotypes between healthy human individuals. TCRdb keeps only in-frame clones here, not all; method: immunoSEQ multiplex PCR. Here the sample spans millions of clones, 85% to 95% being singletons. Sequencing was performed on naive CD4+ T cells sorted from blood. Receptors were obtained from a young man in good health. Both conserved end residues are part of each CDR3. The D gene is left open where the match is weak. Where a row states a size, it is once, few, many or the class of an expanded clone; other rows omit it.

J | V | D | size | CDR3 | DNA
TRBJ1-1 | TRBV7-2 | - | - | CASSLGRIYEAFF | TGTGCCAGCAGCTTAGGACGGATCTACGAAGCTTTCTTT
TRBJ1-5 | TRBV2 | - | - | CASSGAGVGNQPQHF | TGTGCCAGCAGTGGAGCAGGGGTAGGCAATCAGCCCCAGCATTTT
TRBJ1-1 | TRBV6-6 | - | once | CASSYGGQNTEAFF | TGTGCCAGCAGTTACGGGGGGCAGAACACTGAAGCTTTCTTT
TRBJ2-2 | TRBV4-3 | - | - | CASSQEGIRELFF | TGCGCCAGCAGCCAAGAAGGTATCAGGGAGCTGTTTTTT
TRBJ1-3 | TRBV23-1 | - | - | CARDPPTAPFGNTIYF | TGCGCCAGGGACCCTCCCACAGCTCCCTTTGGAAACACCATATATTTT
TRBJ2-3 | TRBV7-9 | - | - | CASSSDSVGYYTQYF | TGTGCCAGCAGCTCCGACTCCGTGGGCTACTATACGCAGTATTTT
TRBJ2-1 | TRBV4-1 | TRBD2 | - | CASSRTSGDYNEQFF | TGCGCCAGCAGCCGGACTAGCGGGGACTACAATGAGCAGTTCTTC
TRBJ2-7 | TRBV7-2 | TRBD1 | - | CASSRIFRTGLSYEQYF | TGTGCCAGCAGTCGAATCTTCCGGACAGGCCTTTCCTACGAGCAGTACTTC
TRBJ1-6 | TRBV11-2 | TRBD1 | - | CASSPTRQGWDSPLHF | TGTGCCAGCAGCCCCACAAGACAGGGTTGGGATTCACCCCTCCACTTT
TRBJ1-1 | TRBV7-3 | - | - | CASSLYGGVNTEAFF | TGTGCCAGCAGCCTCTATGGGGGTGTGAACACTGAAGCTTTCTTT
TRBJ2-3 | TRBV30 | - | - | CAWRRQGSTDTQYF | TGTGCCTGGAGGAGGCAGGGAAGCACAGATACGCAGTATTTT
TRBJ1-6 | TRBV28 | - | - | CASRDGSSYNSPLHF | TGTGCCAGCAGGGACGGCAGCTCCTATAATTCACCCCTCCACTTT
TRBJ2-3 | TRBV18 | - | once | CASRLVELRGTTDTQYF | TGTGCCAGCAGGCTTGTCGAATTGAGGGGAACGACAGATACGCAGTATTTT
TRBJ1-3 | TRBV5-1 | - | - | CASSLNIAGATGNTIYF | TGCGCCAGCAGCTTGAATATTGCGGGGGCTACTGGAAACACCATATATTTT
TRBJ2-4 | TRBV4-3 | TRBD2 | - | CASSQEALAGAIGNIQYF | TGCGCCAGCAGCCAAGAGGCCCTAGCGGGAGCGATTGGGAACATTCAGTACTTC
TRBJ2-7 | TRBV2 | - | - | CASSESVAHEQYF | TGTGCCAGCAGTGAATCCGTAGCCCACGAGCAGTACTTC
TRBJ1-2 | TRBV2 | - | - | CASSGPEEGNYGYTF | TGTGCCAGCAGTGGACCGGAAGAGGGAAACTATGGCTACACCTTC
TRBJ2-7 | TRBV9 | - | - | CASSVVLENYEQYF | TGTGCCAGCAGCGTAGTCCTCGAAAACTACGAGCAGTACTTC
TRBJ2-2 | TRBV10-1 | TRBD2 | - | CAKQFPGLVTKNTGELFF | TGCGCCAAACAATTTCCGGGACTAGTGACTAAGAACACCGGGGAGCTGTTTTTT
TRBJ2-5 | TRBV27 | - | - | CASSSTGQETQYF | TGTGCCAGCAGTTCGACAGGCCAAGAGACCCAGTACTTC
TRBJ2-7 | TRBV30 | - | - | CAGTSRTLRSSYEQYF | TGTGCCGGGACCAGCCGGACCCTAAGAAGCTCCTACGAGCAGTACTTC
TRBJ1-2 | TRBV28 | - | - | CASSSSPNYGYTF | TGTGCCAGCAGTTCAAGTCCTAACTATGGCTACACCTTC
TRBJ1-3 | TRBV7-8 | - | - | CASSLVAGTGNTIYF | TGTGCCAGCAGCTTAGTTGCCGGGACTGGAAACACCATATATTTT
TRBJ2-7 | TRBV5-4 | TRBD2 | - | CASSTGGSGSYREQYF | TGTGCCAGCAGTACCGGTGGTAGCGGGAGTTATCGCGAGCAGTACTTC
TRBJ1-3 | TRBV6-5 | TRBD1 | - | CASSRPGQGNTIYF | TGTGCCAGCAGCCGGCCGGGACAGGGAAACACCATATATTTT
TRBJ2-3 | TRBV11-2 | - | - | CASSLVPPGIADTDTQYF | TGTGCCAGCAGCTTAGTGCCCCCCGGGATAGCAGACACAGATACGCAGTATTTT
TRBJ1-5 | TRBV28 | TRBD1 | - | CASSSSGTGLSGNQPQHF | TGTGCCAGCAGTTCCTCCGGGACAGGGTTATCGGGCAATCAGCCCCAGCATTTT
TRBJ2-1 | TRBV7-2 | - | - | CASSHHNEQFF | TGTGCCAGCAGCCATCACAATGAGCAGTTCTTC
TRBJ2-7 | TRBV11-2 | - | - | CASSLAGAYEQYF | TGTGCCAGCAGCCTGGCGGGGGCTTACGAGCAGTACTTC
TRBJ1-6 | TRBV11-2 | - | - | CASSLVGLNSPLHF | TGTGCCAGCAGCTTAGTGGGCTTGAATTCACCCCTCCACTTT
TRBJ1-1 | TRBV13 | TRBD1 | - | CASSIMTGALPFEAFF | TGTGCCAGCAGCATCATGACAGGGGCACTACCCTTTGAAGCTTTCTTT
TRBJ2-3 | TRBV7-2 | - | - | CASSLEPGDTQYF | TGTGCCAGCAGCTTAGAGCCGGGAGATACGCAGTATTTT
TRBJ2-7 | TRBV5-1 | - | - | CASSYRQLSYEQYF | TGCGCCAGCAGCTACCGGCAGCTCTCCTACGAGCAGTACTTC
TRBJ1-4 | TRBV7-2 | - | - | CASSSGQPSEEVFF | TGTGCCAGCAGCTCTGGACAGCCCTCGGAAGAGGTGTTTTTT
TRBJ1-5 | TRBV6-5 | - | - | CASRDGQFQPQHF | TGTGCCAGCAGAGACGGACAGTTCCAGCCCCAGCATTTT
TRBJ2-1 | TRBV29-1 | - | - | CSVRGPPSYNEQFF | TGCAGCGTCAGGGGACCCCCCAGTTACAATGAGCAGTTCTTC
TRBJ1-2 | TRBV19 | - | - | CASSIPPGGYGYTF | TGTGCCAGTAGTATTCCCCCAGGAGGCTATGGCTACACCTTC